This entry lists 22 T cell receptor beta chains sequenced from one sample in a study of OX40 agonist ivuxolimab in advanced cancers. Using immunoSEQ multiplex PCR, the repertoire was profiled, and TCRdb retains in-frame clones only, with some absent. Of fewer than 85,000 clones detected, 85% to 90% appear once; the ten largest clones hold 0.4% to 0.55%. The sequencing here drew on CD4+ or CD8+ T cells sorted from blood, taken in a trial of the OX40 agonist ivuxolimab. The receptors here all came from an adult with an advanced solid tumor such as melanoma, head and neck, liver or kidney cancer.

The chain uses TRBV11-2 and TRBJ1-3; no firm D call. The CDR3 is made up of 16 amino acids. Germline V gene data show CDR1 as SGHAT and CDR2 as FQNNGV. V lost 4 bases and J lost 0, with 13 bases in between. The CDR3: CASSSLIRGSGNTIYF. DNA of the CDR3: TGTGCCAGCAGCTCCTTAATACGGGGCTCTGGAAACACCATATATTTT.

The chain joins TRBV5-1 to TRBJ2-1; D ambiguous. This CDR3 region has 15 residues. V was cut by 2 bases and J by 0 bases, with 9 bases left in between. Germline CDR1 is SGHRS and CDR2 is YFSETQ. The CDR3, as DNA: TGCGCCAGCAGCTTACCCGTAAGCTCCTACAATGAGCAGTTCTTC. Residues: CASSLPVSSYNEQFF.

As regards this clone: An end of the junction differs from the germline gene, which may be a read error. The rearrangement uses TRBV27 and TRBJ2-7, with 11 bases that match TRBD2. Germline assignment: CDR1 MNHEY and CDR2 SMNVEV (reference sequence). The CDR3 has 16 residues. The CDR3 nucleotides are TGTGCCAGCAGTCTCCGCCGACTAGCGGGATCCTCCGAGCAGTACTTC. Translated, it gives CASSLRRLAGSSEQYF.

The rearrangement links TRBV9 to TRBJ1-5; a possible D gene is TRBD1 (6 bases). This CDR3 has 12 amino acids. CDR1 is SGDLS, CDR2 YYNGEE, per germline. Deletions cut 4 bases from V and 9 bases from J, with 11 bases between. The CDR3 nucleotides read TGTGCCAGCAGCCAGCTAGGGGGGCCCCAGCATTTT. This encodes CASSQLGGPQHF.

The V call is TRBV29-1, the J call TRBJ2-4; D might be TRBD1 or TRBD2, each matching 5 bases. The CDR3 is made up of 13 amino acids. CDR1 is SQVTM, CDR2 ANQGSEA, per germline. V lost 4 bases and J 3 bases, leaving 10 bases between the germline ends. This CDR3 is CSVGQGVKNIQYF. In DNA form, the CDR3 reads TGCAGCGTTGGGCAGGGAGTCAAAAACATTCAGTACTTC.

V usage is TRBV7-9 and J usage is TRBJ2-1; the D gene is possibly TRBD1 (8 bases). Per germline, CDR1 SEHNR and CDR2 FQNEAQ (reference sequence). The CDR3 runs to 14 residues. V was shortened by 5 bases and J by 8 bases, with 16 bases between the two germline ends. The CDR3 nucleotides read TGTGCCAGCAGCGCGGACAGGGAGGGGGATGAGCAGTTCTTC. Protein product: CASSADREGDEQFF.

This chain uses TRBV2 with TRBJ2-1, with 8 bases aligning to TRBD2. Germline assignment: CDR1 SNHLY and CDR2 FYNNEI. V gave up 1 base and J gave up 6 bases; unmatched junction bases: 5. The CDR3 covers 15 residues. The CDR3, as DNA: TGTGCCAGCAGTGAAGGGCTAGCGGGCCTCAATGAGCAGTTCTTC. Encoded protein: CASSEGLAGLNEQFF.

The chain is built from TRBV6-6 and TRBJ2-7; D is ambiguous. Germline assignment: CDR1 MNHNY and CDR2 SVGAGI (reference sequence). This CDR3 region has 11 residues. V gave up 7 bases and J gave up 2 bases, with 6 bases separating them. In DNA, the CDR3 is TGTGCCAGCACCTCAGCCTACGAGCAGTACTTC. Encoded protein: CASTSAYEQYF.

The chain links TRBV5-1 to TRBJ2-7; 12 positions match TRBD2. V was pared by 0 bases and J by 6 bases, with 7 bases of the junction left unmatched. Germline CDR1 and CDR2: SGHRS and YFSETQ. The CDR3 runs to 16 residues. In DNA form, the CDR3 reads TGCGCCAGCAGCTTGGGCCCTAGCGGGAGGGCCCCCGAGCAGTACTTC. Amino acids: CASSLGPSGRAPEQYF.

The chain is built from TRBV5-1 and TRBJ2-7; 7 bases agree with TRBD2. Germline loops: CDR1 SGHRS, CDR2 YFSETQ. The CDR3 spans 14 residues. The V gene end was trimmed by 4 bases and the J gene end by 0 bases; junction bases not matched to a gene: 4. The DNA for the CDR3 is TGCGCCAGCAGCCCTCTAGCGGTCTCCTACGAGCAGTACTTC. Amino acids: CASSPLAVSYEQYF.

V gene TRBV5-6 combines with J gene TRBJ1-5; TRBD1 agrees at 7 bases. The trim removed 1 base at V and 1 base at J, leaving 11 bases unmatched. This CDR3 contains 18 residues. Looked up from germline, CDR1 is SGHDT and CDR2 is YYEEEE. CDR3 sequence reads: CASSLNRGPGPSNQPQHF. CDR3 nucleotide sequence: TGTGCCAGCAGCTTGAATAGGGGGCCGGGACCGAGCAATCAGCCCCAGCATTTT.

The chain joins TRBV9 to TRBJ1-5, with 7 bases aligning to TRBD1. V shed 3 bases, J shed 6 bases, and the junction held 9 bases outside the gene matches. In germline, CDR1 is SGDLS, CDR2 YYNGEE. This CDR3 has 15 amino acids. CDR3 in DNA: TGTGCCAGCAGCGCCCCGAGGGAGGGGGCTCAGCCCCAGCATTTT. It codes for CASSAPREGAQPQHF.

The chain links TRBV27 to TRBJ2-6; unclear D gene. CDR1 MNHEY and CDR2 SMNVEV come from the germline V gene (reference sequence). CDR3 size: 14 residues. V was trimmed by 6 bases and J by 4 bases, leaving 10 bases between them. CDR3 coding DNA: TGTGCCAGCAGCCCCCTATGGGGGGCCAACGTCCTGACTTTC. Its translation is CASSPLWGANVLTF.

The gene calls are TRBV7-6 and TRBJ2-2; the D gene is possibly TRBD2 (5 bases). Trimming stripped 2 bases from V and 6 bases from J, with 16 bases between. The CDR3 totals 16 residues. Germline loops: CDR1 SGHVS, CDR2 FNYEAQ. The CDR3 coding sequence is TGTGCCAGCAGCTTATTAAGCGGCCGCGGTCCCGGGGAGCTGTTTTTT. This encodes CASSLLSGRGPGELFF.

The chain employs TRBV19 and TRBJ2-7, with D maybe TRBD2 (6 bases). V was shortened by 5 bases and J by 0 bases, with 14 bases between the two germline ends. Germline CDR1 and CDR2: LNHDA and SQIVND (reference sequence). This CDR3 contains 15 residues. In nucleotides, the CDR3 is TGTGCCAGTAGTCTTCGACTAGAACGCTCCTACGAGCAGTACTTC. It codes for CASSLRLERSYEQYF.

V and J are TRBV7-2 and TRBJ1-2, with TRBD1 as a possible D gene (6 bases). From germline, CDR1 is SGHTA and CDR2 FQGNSA. This CDR3 contains 13 residues. V gave up 5 bases and J gave up 6 bases, with 13 bases separating them. CDR3 in amino acids: CASSPTGVDGYTF. The CDR3 DNA follows: TGTGCCAGCAGCCCGACAGGAGTAGATGGCTACACCTTC.

This sequence joins TRBV20-1 and TRBJ1-1; the D is unclear. The V gene's germline CDR1 is DFQATT and CDR2 SNEGSKA (reference sequence). The CDR3 has 11 residues. With 4 bases removed from V and 7 bases from J, the gap between germline ends came to 10 bases. DNA of the CDR3: TGCAGTGCTACGGTTTGGGGTGAAGCTTTCTTT. This codes for CSATVWGEAFF.

The J gene is TRBJ2-2, the V gene TRBV4-1; tentatively, D is TRBD1 (6 bases). Trimming pared 3 bases from V and 0 bases from J, leaving 11 bases between. The CDR3 is made up of 16 amino acids. Germline values: CDR1 MGHRA, CDR2 YSYEKL. The CDR3 region is CASSQLQGSNTGELFF. CDR3 in DNA: TGCGCCAGCAGCCAGCTACAGGGTTCGAACACCGGGGAGCTGTTTTTT.

V gene TRBV28 combines with J gene TRBJ1-6; no clear D gene. Germline loops: CDR1 MDHEN, CDR2 SYDVKM. The CDR3 is made up of 13 amino acids. The ends were cut back, 6 bases at V and 4 bases at J, with 7 bases in the middle. The CDR3 sequence: CASRTRYNSPLHF. The CDR3 region has the DNA TGTGCCAGCAGGACACGTTATAATTCACCCCTCCACTTT. Filled out from reference TRBV28 and TRBJ1-6, the complete variable domain reads DVKVTQSSRYLVKRTGEKVFLECVQDMDHENMFWYRQDPGLGLRLIYFSYDVKMKEKGDIPEGYSVSREKKERFSLILESASTNQTSMYLCASRTRYNSPLHFGNGTRLTVT.

Only a few counts were recorded for this clone. V gene TRBV18 combines with J gene TRBJ1-1; the D gene is possibly TRBD1 (6 bases). Germline V gene data show CDR1 as KGHSH and CDR2 as LQKENI. Deletions cut 3 bases from V and 1 base from J, with 12 bases between. The CDR3 is 15 residues long. This CDR3 reads CASSPTGGENTEAFF. Here the CDR3 DNA reads TGTGCCAGCTCACCGACTGGGGGCGAGAACACTGAAGCTTTCTTT.

This clone was found once. J is TRBJ1-5 and V is TRBV27; 12 positions match TRBD1. CDR3 size: 18 residues. J lost 2 bases, V lost 8 bases, and 13 bases had no gene match. Germline V gene data show CDR1 as MNHEY and CDR2 as SMNVEV (reference sequence). The CDR3 DNA reads as TGTGCCAGCCGACGGCGGGGACAGGGGGCGGTGGGCAATCAGCCCCAGCATTTT. The encoded protein is CASRRRGQGAVGNQPQHF.

The rearrangement links TRBV9 to TRBJ1-5; D remains unclear. Germline V gene sequence: CDR1 SGDLS, CDR2 YYNGEE. The V end was cut by 0 bases, the J end by 5 bases, with 12 bases between. There are 15 residues in the CDR3. The CDR3 protein is CASSVDAGSDQPQHF. The CDR3 DNA follows: TGTGCCAGCAGCGTAGACGCGGGCTCGGATCAGCCCCAGCATTTT.